The clone carrying this T cell receptor (beta chain) was found a few times. Its antigen remains unknown. This record comes from a study of T cells after yellow fever vaccination. Across the study: Fractions containing few cells were prepared with SMART-Seq v4 Ultra Low Input.

The CDR3 has 13 amino acids. The V gene lost 4 bases and the J gene lost 7 bases, with 14 bases spanning the gap. Germline CDR1 KGHSH, CDR2 LQKENI. Study-wide results and caveats: Detected again after the booster were most primary-vaccination clones, at nearly 97% CD4 and approximately 87% CD8. Sorted repertoires could include abundant contaminating clonotypes from bulk cells.

The TCR cDNA carried a universal primer site and UMIs from 5'RACE template switching. TCRdb processed the 5' RACE reads anew with MiXCR; each CDR3 protein has one entry. Counted here are 600,000 to 750,000 distinct CDR3 sequences, approximately 13% occurring once; the ten biggest clones make up about 15%. The material sequenced was PBMCs, taken on the day of the yellow fever booster vaccination. The gene calls are TRBV18 and TRBJ2-7; maybe TRBD1 (6 bases). The clonotype originates from a man aged 30 to 39 who received the YFV17D yellow fever vaccine. The CDR3 is CASSQGVLGEQYF. In nucleotides, the CDR3 is TGTGCCAGCTCACAGGGGGTGCTCGGGGAGCAGTACTTC.